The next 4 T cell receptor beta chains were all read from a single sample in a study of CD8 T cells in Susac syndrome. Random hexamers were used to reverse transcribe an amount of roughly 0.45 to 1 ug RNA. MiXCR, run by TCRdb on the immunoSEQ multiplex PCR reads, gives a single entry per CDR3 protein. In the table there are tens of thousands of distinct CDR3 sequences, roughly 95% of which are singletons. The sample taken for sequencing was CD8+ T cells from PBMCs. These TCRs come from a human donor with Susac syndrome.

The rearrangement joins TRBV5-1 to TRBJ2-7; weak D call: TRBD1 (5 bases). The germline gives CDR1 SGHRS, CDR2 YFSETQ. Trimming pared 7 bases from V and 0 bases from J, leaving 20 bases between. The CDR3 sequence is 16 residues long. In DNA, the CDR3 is TGCGCCAGCGACGCAACCCCGACAGACGTCTCCTACGAGCAGTACGTC. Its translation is CASDATPTDVSYEQYV.

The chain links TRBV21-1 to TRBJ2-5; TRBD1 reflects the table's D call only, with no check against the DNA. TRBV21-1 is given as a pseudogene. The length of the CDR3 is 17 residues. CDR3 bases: TGTGCCAGCAGCAAAGCGCGGGCGGGGCCGTACCAAGAGACCCAGTACTTC. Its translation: CASSKARAGPYQETQYF.

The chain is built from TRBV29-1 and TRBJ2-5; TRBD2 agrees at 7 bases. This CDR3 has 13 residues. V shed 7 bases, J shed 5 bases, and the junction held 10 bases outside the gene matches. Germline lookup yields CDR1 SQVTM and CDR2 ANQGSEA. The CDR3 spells CSASGSTLETQYF. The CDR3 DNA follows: TGCAGCGCTAGCGGCTCCACCCTTGAGACCCAGTACTTC.

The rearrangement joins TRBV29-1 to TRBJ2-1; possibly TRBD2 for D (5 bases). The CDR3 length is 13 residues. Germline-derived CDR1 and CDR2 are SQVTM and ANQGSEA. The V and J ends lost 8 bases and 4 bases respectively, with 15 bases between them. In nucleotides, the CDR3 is TGCAGCCTATACGGGGTGGGATACAATGAGCAGTTCTTC. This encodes CSLYGVGYNEQFF.